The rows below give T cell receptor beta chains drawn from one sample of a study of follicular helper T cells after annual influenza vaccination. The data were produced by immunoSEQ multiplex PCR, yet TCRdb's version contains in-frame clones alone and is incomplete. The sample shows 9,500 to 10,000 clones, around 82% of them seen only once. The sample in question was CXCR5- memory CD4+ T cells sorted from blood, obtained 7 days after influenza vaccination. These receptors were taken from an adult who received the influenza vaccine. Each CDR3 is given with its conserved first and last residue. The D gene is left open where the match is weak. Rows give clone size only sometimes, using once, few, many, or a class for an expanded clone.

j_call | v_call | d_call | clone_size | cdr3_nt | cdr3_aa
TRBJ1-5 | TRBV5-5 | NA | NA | TGTGCCAGCAGCGCCACGATCAATCAGCCCCAGCATTTT | CASSATINQPQHF
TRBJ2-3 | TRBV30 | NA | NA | TGTGCCTGGAGTGCGGGAGATACGCAGTATTTT | CAWSAGDTQYF
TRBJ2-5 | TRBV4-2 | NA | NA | TGTGCCAGCAGCCAAGAGGGTGCGGGAAATCAAGAGACCCAGTACTTC | CASSQEGAGNQETQYF
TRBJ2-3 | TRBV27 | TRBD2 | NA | TGTGCCAGCAGTGCAGGACTAGCGGGAGGGGGCACAGATACGCAGTATTTT | CASSAGLAGGGTDTQYF
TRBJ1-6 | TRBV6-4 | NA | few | TGTGCCAGCAGTTGGGACATAAATTCACCCCTCCACTTT | CASSWDINSPLHF
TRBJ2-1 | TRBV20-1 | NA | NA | TGCAGTCCGAACGAGATGAGGCAGTTCTTC | CSPNEMRQFF
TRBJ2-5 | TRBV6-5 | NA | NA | TGTGCCAGCAGTAGGGCCCTAGAAGAGACCCAGTACTTC | CASSRALEETQYF
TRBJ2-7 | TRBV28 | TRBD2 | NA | TGTGCCAGCAGGCCCCGGGGGGGGATCGAGCAGTACTTC | CASRPRGGIEQYF
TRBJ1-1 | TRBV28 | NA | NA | TGTGCCAGCAGTTTAGGCGGTTACGGAATCAAGAACACTGAAGCTTTCTTT | CASSLGGYGIKNTEAFF
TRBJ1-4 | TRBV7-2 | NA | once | TGTGCCAGCAGCCTAGGATCAACTAATGAAAAACTGTTTTTT | CASSLGSTNEKLFF
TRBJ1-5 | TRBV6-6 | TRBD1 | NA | TGTGCCAGCAGTTACGGGACAGACAATCAGCCCCAGCATTTT | CASSYGTDNQPQHF